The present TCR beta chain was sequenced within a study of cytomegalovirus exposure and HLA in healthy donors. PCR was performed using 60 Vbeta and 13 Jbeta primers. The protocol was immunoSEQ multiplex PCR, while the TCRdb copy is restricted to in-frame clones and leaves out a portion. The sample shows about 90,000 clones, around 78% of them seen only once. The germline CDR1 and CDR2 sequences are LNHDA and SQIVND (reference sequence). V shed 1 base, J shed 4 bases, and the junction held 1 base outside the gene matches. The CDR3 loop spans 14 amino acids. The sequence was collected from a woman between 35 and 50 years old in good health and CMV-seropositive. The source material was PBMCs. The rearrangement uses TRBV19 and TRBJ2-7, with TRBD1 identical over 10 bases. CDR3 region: CASSIGTGGYEQYF. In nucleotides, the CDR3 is TGTGCCAGTAGTATAGGGACAGGGGGTTACGAGCAGTACTTC.